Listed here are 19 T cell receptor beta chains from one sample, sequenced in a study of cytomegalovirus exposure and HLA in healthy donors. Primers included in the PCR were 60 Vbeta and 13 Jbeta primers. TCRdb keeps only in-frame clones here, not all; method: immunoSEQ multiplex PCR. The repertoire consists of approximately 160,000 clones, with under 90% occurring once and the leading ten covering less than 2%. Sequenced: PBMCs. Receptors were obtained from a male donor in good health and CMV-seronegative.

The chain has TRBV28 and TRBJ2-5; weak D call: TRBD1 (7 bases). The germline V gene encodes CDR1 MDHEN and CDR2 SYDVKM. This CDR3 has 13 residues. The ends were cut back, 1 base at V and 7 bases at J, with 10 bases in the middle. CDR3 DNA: TGTGCCAGCAGTTTATCCAGGGGGGCGACCCAGTACTTC. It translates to CASSLSRGATQYF.

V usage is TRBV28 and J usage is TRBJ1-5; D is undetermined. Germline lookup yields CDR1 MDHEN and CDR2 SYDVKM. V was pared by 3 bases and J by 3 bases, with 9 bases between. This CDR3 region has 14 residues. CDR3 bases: TGTGCCAGCAGTTTTGGGCCAAACAATCAGCCCCAGCATTTT. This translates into CASSFGPNNQPQHF.

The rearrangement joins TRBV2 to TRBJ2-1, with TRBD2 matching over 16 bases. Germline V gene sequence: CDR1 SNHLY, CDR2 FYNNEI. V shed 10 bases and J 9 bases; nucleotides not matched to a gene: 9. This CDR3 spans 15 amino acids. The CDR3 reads CAIGTSGGAKPEQFF. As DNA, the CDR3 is TGTGCCATTGGGACTAGCGGGGGGGCCAAGCCTGAGCAGTTCTTC.

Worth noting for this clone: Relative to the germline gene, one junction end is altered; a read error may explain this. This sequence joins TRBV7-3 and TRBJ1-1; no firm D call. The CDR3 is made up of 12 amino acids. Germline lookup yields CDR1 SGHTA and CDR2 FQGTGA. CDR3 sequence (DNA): TGTTCCAGCAGTACAGCTAACACTGAAGCTTTCTTT. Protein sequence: CSSSTANTEAFF.

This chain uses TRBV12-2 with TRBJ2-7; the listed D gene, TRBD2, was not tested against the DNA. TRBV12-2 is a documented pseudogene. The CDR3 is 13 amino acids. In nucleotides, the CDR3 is TGTGCAAGTCGCCCTTCGGGGTCCAACGAGCAGTACTTC. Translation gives CASRPSGSNEQYF.

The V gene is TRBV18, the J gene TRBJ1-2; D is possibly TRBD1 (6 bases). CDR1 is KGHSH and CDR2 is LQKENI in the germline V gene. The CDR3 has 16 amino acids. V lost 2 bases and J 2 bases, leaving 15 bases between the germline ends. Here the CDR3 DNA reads TGTGCCAGCTCACCAATCGCAGGACAGAGCAACTATGGCTACACCTTC. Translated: CASSPIAGQSNYGYTF.

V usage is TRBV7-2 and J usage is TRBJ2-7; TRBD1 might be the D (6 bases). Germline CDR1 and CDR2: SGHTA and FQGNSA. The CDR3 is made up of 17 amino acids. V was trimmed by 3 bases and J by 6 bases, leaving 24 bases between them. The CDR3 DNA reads TGTGCCAGCAGCTTGTACTCTCCGGGACACCTCTCCAGCGAGCAGTACTTC. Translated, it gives CASSLYSPGHLSSEQYF.

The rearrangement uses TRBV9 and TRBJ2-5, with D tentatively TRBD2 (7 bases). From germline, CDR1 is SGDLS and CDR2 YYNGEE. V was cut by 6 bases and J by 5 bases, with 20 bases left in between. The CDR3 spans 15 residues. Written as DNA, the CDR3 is TGTGCCAGCAACCTCTGGGGGGGCGATAGGGAGACCCAGTACTTC. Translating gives CASNLWGGDRETQYF. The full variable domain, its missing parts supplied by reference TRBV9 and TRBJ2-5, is DSGVTQTPKHLITATGQRVTLRCSPRSGDLSVYWYQQSLDQGLQFLIQYYNGEERAKGNILERFSAQQFPDLHSELNLSSLELGDSALYFCASNLWGGDRETQYFGPGTRLLVL.

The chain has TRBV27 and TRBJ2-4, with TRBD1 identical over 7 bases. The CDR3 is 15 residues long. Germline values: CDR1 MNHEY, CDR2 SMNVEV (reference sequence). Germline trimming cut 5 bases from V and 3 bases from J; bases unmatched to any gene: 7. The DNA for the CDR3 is TGTGCCAGCAGTCCCCCGACAGGGAGCAAAAACATTCAGTACTTC. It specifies CASSPPTGSKNIQYF.

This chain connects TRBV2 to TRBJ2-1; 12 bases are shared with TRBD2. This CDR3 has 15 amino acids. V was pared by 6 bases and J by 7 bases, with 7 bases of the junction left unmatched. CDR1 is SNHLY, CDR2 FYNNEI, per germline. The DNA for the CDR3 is TGTGCCAGCAGGGTGGGACTAGCGGGCCCGAATGAGCAGTTCTTC. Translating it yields CASRVGLAGPNEQFF.

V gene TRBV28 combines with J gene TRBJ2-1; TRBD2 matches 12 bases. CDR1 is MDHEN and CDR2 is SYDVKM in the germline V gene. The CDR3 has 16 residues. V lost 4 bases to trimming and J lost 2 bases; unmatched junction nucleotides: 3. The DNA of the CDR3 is TGTGCCAGCAGTTCAAGGACTAGCGGGACCTACAATGAGCAGTTCTTC. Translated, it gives CASSSRTSGTYNEQFF.

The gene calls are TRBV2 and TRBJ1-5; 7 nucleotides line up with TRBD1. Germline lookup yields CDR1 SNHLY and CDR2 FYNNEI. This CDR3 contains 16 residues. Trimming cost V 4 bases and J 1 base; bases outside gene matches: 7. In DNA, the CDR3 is TGTGCCAGCAGTGGAAACAGGGGAGTCAGCAATCAGCCCCAGCATTTT. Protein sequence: CASSGNRGVSNQPQHF.

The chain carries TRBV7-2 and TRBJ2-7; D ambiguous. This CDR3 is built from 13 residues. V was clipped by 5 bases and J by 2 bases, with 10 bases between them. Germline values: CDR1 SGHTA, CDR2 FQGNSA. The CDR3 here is CASSPRVAYEQYF. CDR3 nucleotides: TGTGCCAGCAGCCCCCGAGTCGCCTACGAGCAGTACTTC.

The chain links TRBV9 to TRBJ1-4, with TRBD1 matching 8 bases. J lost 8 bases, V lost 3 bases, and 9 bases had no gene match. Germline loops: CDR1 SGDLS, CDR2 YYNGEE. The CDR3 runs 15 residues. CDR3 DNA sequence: TGTGCCAGCAGCGGAAAGACAGGGGTGGAGGAAAAACTGTTTTTT. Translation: CASSGKTGVEEKLFF.

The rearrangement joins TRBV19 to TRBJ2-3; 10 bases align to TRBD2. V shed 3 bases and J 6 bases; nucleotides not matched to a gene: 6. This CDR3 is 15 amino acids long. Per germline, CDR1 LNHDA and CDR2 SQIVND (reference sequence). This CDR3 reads CASSILAGAGDTQYF. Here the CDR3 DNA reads TGTGCCAGTAGTATTCTAGCGGGAGCGGGTGATACGCAGTATTTT.

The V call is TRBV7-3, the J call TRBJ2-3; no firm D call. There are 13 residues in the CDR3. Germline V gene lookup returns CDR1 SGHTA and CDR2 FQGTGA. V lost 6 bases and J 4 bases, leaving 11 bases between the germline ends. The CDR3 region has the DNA TGTGCCAGCAGTTCCTCTTCCCCAGATACGCAGTATTTT. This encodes CASSSSSPDTQYF.

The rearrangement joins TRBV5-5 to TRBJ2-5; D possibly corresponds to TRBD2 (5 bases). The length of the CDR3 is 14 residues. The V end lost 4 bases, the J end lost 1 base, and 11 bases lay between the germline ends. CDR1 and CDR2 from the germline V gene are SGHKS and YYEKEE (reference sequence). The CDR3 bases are TGTGCCAGCAGCCCAGAGGGCTCCCAAGAGACCCAGTACTTC. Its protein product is CASSPEGSQETQYF.

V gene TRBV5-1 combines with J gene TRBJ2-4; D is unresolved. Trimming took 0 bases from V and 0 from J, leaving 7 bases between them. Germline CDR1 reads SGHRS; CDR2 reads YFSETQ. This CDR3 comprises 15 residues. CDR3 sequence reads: CASSLGSVAKNIQYF. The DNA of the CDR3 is TGCGCCAGCAGCTTGGGCAGCGTAGCCAAAAACATTCAGTACTTC.

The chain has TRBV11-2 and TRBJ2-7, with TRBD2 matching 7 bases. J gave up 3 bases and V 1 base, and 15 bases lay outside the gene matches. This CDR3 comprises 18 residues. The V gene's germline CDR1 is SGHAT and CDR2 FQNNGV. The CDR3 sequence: CASSLVRTTSESFYEQYF. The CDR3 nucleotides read TGTGCCAGCAGCTTAGTGAGGACAACTAGCGAGTCCTTCTACGAGCAGTACTTC. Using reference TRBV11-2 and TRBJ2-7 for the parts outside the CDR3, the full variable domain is EAGVAQSPRYKIIEKRQSVAFWCNPISGHATLYWYQQILGQGPKLLIQFQNNGVVDDSQLPKDRFSAERLKGVDSTLKIQPAKLEDSAVYLCASSLVRTTSESFYEQYFGPGTRLTVT.